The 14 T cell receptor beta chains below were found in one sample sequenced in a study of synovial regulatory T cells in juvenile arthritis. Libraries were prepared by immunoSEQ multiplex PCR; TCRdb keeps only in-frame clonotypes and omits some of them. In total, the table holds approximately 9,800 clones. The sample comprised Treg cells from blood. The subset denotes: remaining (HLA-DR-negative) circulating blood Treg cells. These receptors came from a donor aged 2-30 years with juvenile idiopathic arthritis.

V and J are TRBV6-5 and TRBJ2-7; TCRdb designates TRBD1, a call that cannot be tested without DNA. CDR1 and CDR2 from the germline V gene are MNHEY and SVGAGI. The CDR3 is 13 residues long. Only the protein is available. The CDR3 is CASKPPQGHEQYF.

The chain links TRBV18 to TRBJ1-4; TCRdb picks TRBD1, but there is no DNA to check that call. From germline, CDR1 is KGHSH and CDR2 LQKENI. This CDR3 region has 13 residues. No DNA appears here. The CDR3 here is CASSRQGWEKLFF.

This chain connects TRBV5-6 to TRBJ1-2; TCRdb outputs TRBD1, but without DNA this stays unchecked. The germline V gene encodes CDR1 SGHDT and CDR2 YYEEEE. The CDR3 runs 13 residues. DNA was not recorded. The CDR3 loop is CASSLGAGDGYTF.

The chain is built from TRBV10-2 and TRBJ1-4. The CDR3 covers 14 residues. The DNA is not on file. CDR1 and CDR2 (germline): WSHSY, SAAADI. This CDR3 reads CATRGRGTNEKLFF.

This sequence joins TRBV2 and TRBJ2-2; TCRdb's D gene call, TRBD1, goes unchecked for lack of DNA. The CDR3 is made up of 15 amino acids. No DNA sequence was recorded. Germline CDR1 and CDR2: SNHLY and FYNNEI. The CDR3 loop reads CASSPGQGRTGELFF.

The CDR3 here is CASSQSGASYEQYF. The chain uses TRBV13 and TRBJ2-7; TCRdb's assignment of TRBD2 cannot be checked, as there is no DNA. Germline-derived CDR1 and CDR2 are PRHDT and FYEKMQ (reference sequence). The CDR3 totals 14 residues. The DNA is unrecorded. Supplemented by reference TRBV13 and TRBJ2-7, the full variable domain reads AAGVIQSPRHLIKEKRETATLKCYPIPRHDTVYWYQQGPGQDPQFLISFYEKMQSDKGSIPDRFSAQQFSDYHSELNMSSLELGDSALYFCASSQSGASYEQYFGPGTRLTVT.

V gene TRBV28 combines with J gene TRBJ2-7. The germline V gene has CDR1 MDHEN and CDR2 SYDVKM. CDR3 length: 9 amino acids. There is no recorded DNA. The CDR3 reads CASSFEQYF.

The CDR3 sequence is CAWSVQGAYTLIYEQYF. The chain is built from TRBV30 and TRBJ2-7; TCRdb lists TRBD1, though no DNA is available to test this call. Germline V CDR1 and CDR2: GTSNPN, SVGIG (reference sequence). The CDR3 loop spans 17 amino acids. No coding sequence is recorded.

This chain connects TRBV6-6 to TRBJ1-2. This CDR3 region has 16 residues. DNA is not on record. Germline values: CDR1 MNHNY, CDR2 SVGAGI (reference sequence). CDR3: CASSYFRGAIGYGYTF.

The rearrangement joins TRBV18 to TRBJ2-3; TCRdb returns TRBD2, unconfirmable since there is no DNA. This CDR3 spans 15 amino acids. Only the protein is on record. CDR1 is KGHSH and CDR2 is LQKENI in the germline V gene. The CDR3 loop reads CASSPPRGGSYTQYF.

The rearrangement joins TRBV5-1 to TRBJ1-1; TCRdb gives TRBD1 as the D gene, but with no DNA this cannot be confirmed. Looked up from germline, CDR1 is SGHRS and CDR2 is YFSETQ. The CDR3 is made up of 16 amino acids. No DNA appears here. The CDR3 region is CASSLVGRRVNTEAFF.

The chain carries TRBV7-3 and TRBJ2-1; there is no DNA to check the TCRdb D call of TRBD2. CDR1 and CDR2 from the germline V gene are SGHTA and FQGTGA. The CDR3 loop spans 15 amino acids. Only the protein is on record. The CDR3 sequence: CASSSRLAGDNEQFF.

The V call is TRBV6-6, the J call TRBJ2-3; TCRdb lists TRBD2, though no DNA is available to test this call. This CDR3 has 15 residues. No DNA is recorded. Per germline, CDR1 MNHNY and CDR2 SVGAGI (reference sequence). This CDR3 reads CASSEAGGHQDTQYF.

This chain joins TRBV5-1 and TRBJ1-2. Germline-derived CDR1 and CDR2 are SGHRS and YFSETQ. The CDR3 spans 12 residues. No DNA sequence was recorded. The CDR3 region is CASSLAGDGYTF.